The rows below give T cell receptor beta chains drawn from one sample of a study of blood T cell repertoires in COVID-19. The repertoire was sequenced with immunoSEQ multiplex PCR; TCRdb's copy has only in-frame clones and lacks some. The sample has about 210,000 clones, more than 75% seen once. The sample taken for sequencing was peripheral blood. Every receptor here comes from an older woman with COVID-19, enrolled during active disease. The CDR3 runs from the conserved cysteine through the conserved F or W. Fields, in order: D gene, clone size, CDR3 length, V gene, J gene, CDR3 protein, CDR3 DNA. A D gene is named only where the DNA matches it firmly. Rows give clone size only sometimes, using once, few, many, or a class for an expanded clone.

NA,NA,13,TRBV7-2,TRBJ1-2,CASSLTRAGGYTF,TGTGCCAGCAGCTTAACGCGGGCGGGTGGCTACACCTTC
TRBD2,few,15,TRBV6-5,TRBJ2-7,CASSYSWRGTYEQYF,TGTGCCAGCAGTTACTCGTGGCGGGGGACCTACGAGCAGTACTTC
TRBD1,NA,13,TRBV6-5,TRBJ1-1,CASSSGTGRKAFF,TGTGCCAGCAGCTCCGGGACAGGGAGAAAAGCTTTCTTT
NA,NA,14,TRBV5-6,TRBJ1-2,CASSPLYVVYGYTF,TGTGCCAGCAGCCCACTGTACGTAGTCTATGGCTACACCTTC
NA,NA,14,TRBV7-9,TRBJ2-1,CASSLGGDYNEQFF,TGTGCCAGCAGCCTCGGCGGGGACTACAATGAGCAGTTCTTC
NA,NA,15,TRBV10-3,TRBJ2-3,CAISVGQGGSDTQYF,TGTGCCATCAGTGTGGGTCAGGGCGGTTCAGATACGCAGTATTTT
NA,NA,14,TRBV7-2,TRBJ1-6,CASSLEQQPSPLHF,TGTGCCAGCAGCTTAGAACAGCAACCTTCACCCCTCCACTTT
NA,NA,17,TRBV28,TRBJ2-5,CASSFPGERRGGETQYF,TGTGCCAGCAGTTTCCCCGGGGAGCGGAGGGGAGGCGAGACCCAGTACTTC
NA,NA,14,TRBV6-2/TRBV6-3,TRBJ1-5,CASSDGTRDQPQHF,TGTGCCAGCAGCGACGGGACAAGGGATCAGCCCCAGCATTTT
NA,once,13,TRBV10-3,TRBJ2-2,CAISESQRGELFF,TGTGCCATCAGTGAGTCTCAGCGTGGGGAGCTGTTTTTT
NA,NA,14,TRBV27,TRBJ1-5,CASSLGAGTQPQHF,TGTGCCAGCAGCTTGGGAGCGGGGACGCAGCCCCAGCATTTT
TRBD1,NA,15,TRBV18,TRBJ2-2,CASSPSTGGFGELFF,TGTGCCAGCTCACCGTCGACAGGGGGCTTCGGGGAGCTGTTTTTT
TRBD1,NA,14,TRBV6-5,TRBJ2-3,CASSLGWTGNTQYF,TGTGCCAGCAGTTTGGGATGGACAGGGAATACGCAGTATTTT
NA,NA,14,TRBV7-2,TRBJ2-5,CASSLGGRSETQYF,TGTGCCAGCAGCCTTGGAGGGCGATCCGAGACCCAGTACTTC
TRBD2,NA,18,TRBV6-2/TRBV6-3,TRBJ2-3,CASSFNGASGRARDTQYF,TGTGCCAGCAGTTTCAACGGGGCTAGCGGGAGGGCGCGGGATACGCAGTATTTT
TRBD2,NA,15,TRBV6-4,TRBJ2-1,CASSGEAGGGNEQFF,TGTGCCAGCAGTGGTGAGGCCGGGGGGGGCAATGAGCAGTTCTTC
NA,NA,15,TRBV6-1,TRBJ1-3,CASREGDGRGNTIYF,TGTGCCAGCAGAGAAGGGGACGGCCGGGGGAACACCATATATTTT
TRBD1,NA,15,TRBV6-5,TRBJ1-2,CASSPYRDSWGGYTF,TGTGCCAGCAGCCCCTACCGGGACAGCTGGGGGGGCTACACCTTC
TRBD2,NA,13,TRBV25-1,TRBJ2-5,CASSSLGRETQYF,TGTGCCAGCAGTAGCCTCGGGAGGGAGACCCAGTACTTC
TRBD2,NA,11,TRBV27,TRBJ2-1,CASGAGMGQFF,TGTGCCAGCGGAGCGGGGATGGGGCAGTTCTTC
TRBD1,NA,15,TRBV27,TRBJ1-1,CASSDWDRPNTEAFF,TGTGCCAGCAGTGACTGGGACAGACCGAACACTGAAGCTTTCTTT
NA,NA,15,TRBV2,TRBJ2-2,CASSGGSSGTGELFF,TGTGCCAGCAGTGGGGGTTCTTCGGGGACCGGGGAGCTGTTTTTT
NA,NA,15,TRBV7-8,TRBJ1-5,CASSLEASQDQPQHF,TGTGCCAGCAGCTTAGAAGCTTCTCAGGATCAGCCCCAGCATTTT
NA,NA,15,TRBV30,TRBJ2-5,CAWSSNRLVSETQYF,TGTGCCTGGAGTTCCAATCGACTAGTTTCCGAGACCCAGTACTTC
NA,NA,18,TRBV9,TRBJ1-4,CASSVEPSQGRVNEKLFF,TGTGCCAGCAGCGTAGAGCCCTCCCAGGGAAGGGTCAATGAAAAACTGTTTTTT